Listed below are T cell receptor beta chains from one sample, sequenced in a study of T cell changes during pregnancy in multiple sclerosis. Here immunoSEQ multiplex PCR was the method, and the copy in TCRdb shows in-frame clones only, minus some. The sample lists about 8,500 clones; roughly nine tenths were seen once. This material consisted of CD8+ T cells from peripheral blood mononuclear cells, taken in the first trimester of pregnancy. The receptors shown here come from a female donor in good health, enrolled as a control in a pregnancy study. Each CDR3 is given with its conserved first and last residue. D genes are given only for firm matches. Expanded clones get a size class; other rows say once, few or many, or leave the size out.

clone_size d_call j_call v_call cdr3_nt cdr3_aa
- - TRBJ2-2 TRBV29-1 TGCAGCGTTGAGGCAGGGTTGAGCACCGGGGAGCTGTTTTTT CSVEAGLSTGELFF
- TRBD1 TRBJ1-1 TRBV29-1 TGCAGCGTTGAGGGAACAGGGGGTGAAGCTTTCTTT CSVEGTGGEAFF
- TRBD1 TRBJ2-7 TRBV11-2 TGTGCCAGCAGCTTAGAACCGGGACAGGGGTACGAGCAGTACTTC CASSLEPGQGYEQYF
- - TRBJ2-1 TRBV4-2 TGTGCCAGCAGCCAGGGAGGACTGGGCGAGGGCAATGAGCAGTTCTTC CASSQGGLGEGNEQFF
few - TRBJ2-2 TRBV25-1 TGTGCCAGCAGTGAATATCGGGAGACCGGGGAGCTGTTTTTT CASSEYRETGELFF
- - TRBJ2-1 TRBV9 TGTGCCAGCAGCGTAATCCGGGAGCAGTTCTTC CASSVIREQFF
- TRBD2 TRBJ2-1 TRBV7-9 TGTGCCAGCAGCTCGGGACTAGCGGTCACAAAGGGGAATGAGCAGTTCTTC CASSSGLAVTKGNEQFF
- TRBD1 TRBJ1-3 TRBV5-8 TGTGCCAGCAGCAATACCACAGGGGCTCTCCGAAACACCATATATTTT CASSNTTGALRNTIYF
- - TRBJ2-7 TRBV5-6 TGTGCCAGCAGCCGATCTGCTAACTTCGCCTACGAGCAGTACTTC CASSRSANFAYEQYF
- TRBD1 TRBJ2-2 TRBV9 TGTGCCAGCAGCGCAGCAGGACAGGGGCTGAACACCGGGGAGCTGTTTTTT CASSAAGQGLNTGELFF
- TRBD2 TRBJ2-7 TRBV7-9 TGTGCCAGCAGCCTTAGCGGGACGGACTACGAGCAGTACTTC CASSLSGTDYEQYF
- - TRBJ2-7 TRBV29-1 TGCAGCGTCCGGGGTGGAAGTACTAGGGAGGTTTTCTACGAGCAGTACTTC CSVRGGSTREVFYEQYF
- TRBD1 TRBJ1-2 TRBV30 TGTGCCTGGAGGGGATCGACAGGGGGAGGTTCTGGCTACACCTTC CAWRGSTGGGSGYTF
- TRBD2 TRBJ2-2 TRBV5-6 TGTGCCAGCAGCATTGGGCTATCGGGACTACCCGCCACCGGGGAGCTGTTTTTT CASSIGLSGLPATGELFF
- - TRBJ2-7 TRBV5-1 TGCGCCAGCAGCCCCGATGCGTCCTACGAGCAGTACTTC CASSPDASYEQYF
- TRBD1 TRBJ1-3 TRBV5-1 TGCGCCAGCAGCCTTCGCCCCCCGGGACAGGGAAACACCATATATTTT CASSLRPPGQGNTIYF
- - TRBJ2-7 TRBV19 TGTGCCAGTAGTATAATGCACGGAGAATTCTACGAGCAGTACTTC CASSIMHGEFYEQYF
- - TRBJ2-7 TRBV28 TGTGCCAGCAGATCTAATCCGGGACAAACGTACTTC CASRSNPGQTYF
- - TRBJ1-5 TRBV5-1 TGCGCCAGCAGCTTAGGGCAGGGCCCCTCACCCCAGCATTTT CASSLGQGPSPQHF
- - TRBJ1-2 TRBV11-1 TGTGCCAGCAGCTTAACCTTCGCGAGAGATGGCTACACCTTC CASSLTFARDGYTF
- - TRBJ2-7 TRBV5-1 TGCGCCAGCAGCTTCGAACAGGGCTACGAGCAGTACTTC CASSFEQGYEQYF
- - TRBJ1-1 TRBV6-1 TGTGCCAGCAGTGAAGGCGTGGAGGGGACTGAAGCTTTCTTT CASSEGVEGTEAFF
- - TRBJ1-2 TRBV5-5 TGTGCCAGCAGCCCTCTCGGGGGACGCTATGGCTACACCTTC CASSPLGGRYGYTF
once TRBD1 TRBJ1-6 TRBV2 TGTGCCAGCAGTGAAATAGGGACAGCCTATAATTCACCCCTCCACTTT CASSEIGTAYNSPLHF
- - TRBJ1-2 TRBV23-1 TGCGCCTTCGCGGGACTGCACCTTTATGGCTACACCTTC CAFAGLHLYGYTF
- TRBD1 TRBJ1-5 TRBV7-9 TGTGCCAGCAGCAGAAAGGCAGGGGGTAACTATCAGCCCCAGCATTTT CASSRKAGGNYQPQHF
- TRBD1 TRBJ1-4 TRBV6-1 TGTGCCAGCAGTGAAGAGGGGGCCACTAATGAAAAACTGTTTTTT CASSEEGATNEKLFF
- - TRBJ2-1 TRBV7-9 TGTGCCAGCAGCGGCCGGAGCGGGTCTTCCTACAATGAGCAGTTCTTC CASSGRSGSSYNEQFF
- TRBD1 TRBJ2-1 TRBV6-4 TGTGCCAGCAGTGACTCGACAGGGGGCTACAATGAGCAGTTCTTC CASSDSTGGYNEQFF
few - TRBJ2-2 TRBV2 TGTGCCAGCAGTGACGCGGGGGCCCCTCCGAACACCGGGGAGCTGTTTTTT CASSDAGAPPNTGELFF
once - TRBJ2-1 TRBV19 TGTGCCAGTATTACAGGTTTCAATGAGCAGTTCTTC CASITGFNEQFF
- TRBD2 TRBJ2-2 TRBV19 TGTGCCAGTAGTTTTAGCGGGGGAGGCACCGGGGAGCTGTTTTTT CASSFSGGGTGELFF
- TRBD1 TRBJ2-4 TRBV6-6 TGTGCCAGCCAGCGAGACAGGGGTGGGGCCAAAAACATTCAGTACTTC CASQRDRGGAKNIQYF
- - TRBJ1-3 TRBV7-9 TGTGCCAGCATACGGGTGCTCGGAAACACCATATATTTT CASIRVLGNTIYF
- - TRBJ1-4 TRBV28 TGTGCCAGCAGTCTGCGGACTTTTTCAACTAATGAAAAACTGTTTTTT CASSLRTFSTNEKLFF
hyperexpanded - TRBJ1-2 TRBV19 TGTGCCACCTTGACAGGCGGCTATGGCTACACCTTC CATLTGGYGYTF
- - TRBJ2-5 TRBV6-4 TGTGCCAGCAGTGAGTCTAGTACGGAGACCCAGTACTTC CASSESSTETQYF
- TRBD2 TRBJ2-4 TRBV7-9 TGTGCCAGCAGCCCATTAGCGGGAGAGCTGGTTCAGTACTTC CASSPLAGELVQYF
- - TRBJ2-1 TRBV5-1 TGCGCCAGCAGCCAGACGACTAGCTCCTACAATGAGCAGTTCTTC CASSQTTSSYNEQFF
- - TRBJ2-7 TRBV7-6 TGTGCCAGCAGCTTAGATCGGTCGTACGAGCAGTACTTC CASSLDRSYEQYF
- - TRBJ1-6 TRBV2 TGTGCCAGCGCGCAGGGAAGGTTTAATAATTCACCCCTCCACTTT CASAQGRFNNSPLHF
- - TRBJ1-2 TRBV12-5 TGTGCTAGTGGTTTGGTACAAGGTAGGGGAATGAATGGCTACACCTTC CASGLVQGRGMNGYTF
once - TRBJ1-1 TRBV7-8 TGTGCCAGCAGCCTATTCGGGACTCCTGAAGCTTTCTTT CASSLFGTPEAFF
once TRBD1 TRBJ1-6 TRBV6-1 TGTGCCAGCAGTGATCGACCGGGACAGGGACTGTCACCCCTCCACTTT CASSDRPGQGLSPLHF
- - TRBJ1-2 TRBV14 TGTGCCAGCAGCCAATCCCCGAGGATAGACGAAAACTATGGCTACACCTTC CASSQSPRIDENYGYTF
- TRBD1 TRBJ1-2 TRBV10-1 TGCGCCAGGGCCCGTGGACAGGGGAACTATGGCTACACCTTC CARARGQGNYGYTF
- - TRBJ2-7 TRBV7-6 TGTGCCAGCAGCTCCGGGTCCTCCTACGAGCAGTACTTC CASSSGSSYEQYF
- - TRBJ2-7 TRBV11-3 TGTGCCAGCAGTGGAGTCGACTACGAGCAGTACTTC CASSGVDYEQYF
- - TRBJ2-2 TRBV9 TGTGCCAGCAGCGTAGACCAGGGTGCGAACACCGGGGAGCTGTTTTTT CASSVDQGANTGELFF